This entry lists 14 T cell receptor beta chains sequenced from one sample in a study of CD8 T cells in ankylosing spondylitis. TCRdb re-analysed the 5' RACE reads in MiXCR, keeping a single row per CDR3 protein. The table includes roughly 440,000 distinct CDR3 sequences, 15% to 20% detected once. Their cognate antigens are unknown. Study findings and constraints: The study identified a TCR beta motif of 7 or 8 highly homologous variants that appeared characteristic of ankylosing spondylitis blood.

Sequenced material: blood, either unsorted or a sorted T cell fraction (not recorded which). The receptor set was obtained from a male donor with ankylosing spondylitis.

This clonotype was counted at least ten times. The DNA of the CDR3 is TGTGCCAGCAGCTCATGGGGATCGGTCGGGTTGGGGGTGTTCTTC. It translates to CASSSWGSVGLGVFF. The rearrangement links TRBV11-2 to TRBJ2-1; D possibly matches TRBD1 or TRBD2 (5 bases each). The V and J ends lost 4 bases and 15 bases respectively, with 25 bases between them. The CDR3 consists of 15 residues. Germline V CDR1 and CDR2: SGHAT, FQNNGV. The entire variable domain, with the rest obtained from reference TRBV11-2 and TRBJ2-1, is as follows: EAGVAQSPRYKIIEKRQSVAFWCNPISGHATLYWYQQILGQGPKLLIQFQNNGVVDDSQLPKDRFSAERLKGVDSTLKIQPAKLEDSAVYLCASSSWGSVGLGVFFGPGTRLTVL.

The CDR3 nucleotides are TGTGCCAGCAGTTCAGGGGGTCTCCCCCCATTGGGGACCCAGTACTTC. Translating it yields CASSSGGLPPLGTQYF. The rearrangement uses TRBV28 and TRBJ2-5; 7 bases match TRBD1. CDR1 is MDHEN and CDR2 is SYDVKM in the germline V gene. The CDR3 runs to 16 residues. V shed 4 bases, J shed 7 bases, and the junction held 15 bases outside the gene matches.

This clonotype was detected only a few times. V usage is TRBV7-2 and J usage is TRBJ2-1, with TRBD2 as a possible D gene (5 bases). Deletions cut 6 bases from V and 4 bases from J, with 10 bases between. From germline, CDR1 is SGHTA and CDR2 FQGNSA. The CDR3 has 13 residues. CDR3 coding DNA: TGTGCCAGCAGGCTAGCCCTATACAATGAGCAGTTCTTC. Amino acid sequence: CASRLALYNEQFF. Variable domain in full (rest from reference TRBV7-2 and TRBJ2-1): GAGVSQSPSNKVTEKGKDVELRCDPISGHTALYWYRQSLGQGLEFLIYFQGNSAPDKSGLPSDRFSAERTGGSVSTLTIQRTQQEDSAVYLCASRLALYNEQFFGPGTRLTVL.

In its sample, this clonotype was seen a few times. The chain is built from TRBV10-3 and TRBJ2-1; TRBD1 agrees at 7 bases. Germline V gene sequence: CDR1 ENHRY, CDR2 SYGVKD. The CDR3 runs to 16 residues. V shed 5 bases and J 4 bases; nucleotides not matched to a gene: 11. CDR3 sequence: CAISRAPGQSYNEQFF. CDR3 nucleotides: TGTGCCATCAGTCGCGCTCCGGGACAGTCTTACAATGAGCAGTTCTTC.

This clonotype was recorded a few times. The rearrangement links TRBV3-1 to TRBJ2-1; D gene uncertain. This CDR3 spans 15 amino acids. CDR1 is LGHDT, CDR2 YNNKEL, per germline (reference sequence). V gave up 4 bases and J gave up 2 bases, with 12 bases separating them. CDR3 sequence reads: CASSRSDLAYNEQFF. CDR3 DNA sequence: TGTGCCAGCAGCCGATCCGATTTGGCCTACAATGAGCAGTTCTTC.

The gene calls are TRBV24-1 and TRBJ2-3, with D perhaps matching TRBD2 (5 bases). Trimming took 9 bases from V and 1 from J, leaving 7 bases between them. This CDR3 contains 12 residues. Looked up from germline, CDR1 is KGHDR and CDR2 is SFDVKD. The CDR3 protein is CATRGGTDTQYF. The CDR3 DNA reads as TGTGCCACCCGGGGAGGCACAGATACGCAGTATTTT.

This clonotype has only a few counts. The chain joins TRBV10-3 to TRBJ1-6; 9 nucleotides align to TRBD1. Germline CDR1 ENHRY, CDR2 SYGVKD. There are 16 residues in the CDR3. V shed 0 bases and J 7 bases; nucleotides not matched to a gene: 4. This CDR3 reads CAISESIGTGNSPLHF. Written as DNA, the CDR3 is TGTGCCATCAGTGAGTCGATTGGGACAGGGAATTCACCCCTCCACTTT.

This clonotype appeared a few times. V is TRBV5-1 and J is TRBJ1-5; D uncertain. Germline V CDR1 and CDR2: SGHRS, YFSETQ. V was clipped by 5 bases and J by 1 base, with 13 bases between them. The CDR3 is made up of 15 amino acids. CDR3 residues: CASSLTSGSNQPQHF. The CDR3 bases are TGCGCCAGCAGTCTTACTTCGGGAAGCAATCAGCCCCAGCATTTT.

V gene TRBV5-1 combines with J gene TRBJ2-1; D not certain. V lost 4 bases to trimming and J lost 5 bases, with 13 bases between them. The CDR3 length is 14 residues. Germline V CDR1 and CDR2: SGHRS, YFSETQ. In nucleotides, the CDR3 is TGCGCCAGCAGCCCCTGGACCACCGACAATGAGCAGTTCTTC. It codes for CASSPWTTDNEQFF.

This clonotype turned up a few times. V and J are TRBV7-3 and TRBJ2-3; 7 bases align to TRBD2. In germline, CDR1 is SGHTA, CDR2 FQGTGA. The length of the CDR3 is 15 residues. The V segment lost 1 base and the J segment 6 bases; nucleotides outside the gene matches: 7. CDR3 residues: CASSLRASGWDTQYF. The CDR3 region has the DNA TGTGCCAGCAGCTTAAGGGCTAGCGGTTGGGATACGCAGTATTTT.

The gene calls are TRBV7-8 and TRBJ1-5; perhaps TRBD1 as D (5 bases). The germline V gene encodes CDR1 SGHVS and CDR2 FQNEAQ. V was clipped by 1 base and J by 5 bases, with 12 bases between them. This CDR3 has 15 amino acids. In nucleotides, the CDR3 is TGTGCCAGCAGCTTAGATGGGGGTACTTATCAGCCCCAGCATTTT. Its protein is CASSLDGGTYQPQHF.

In its sample, this clonotype was seen a few times. The chain employs TRBV29-1 and TRBJ2-5, with TRBD2 as a possible D gene (6 bases). The CDR3 runs 14 residues. CDR1 and CDR2 (germline): SQVTM, ANQGSEA. The V end was cut by 6 bases, the J end by 5 bases, with 19 bases between. CDR3 amino acids: CSVGPWGSGETQYF. CDR3 sequence (DNA): TGCAGCGTGGGGCCCTGGGGAAGCGGGGAGACCCAGTACTTC.

This clonotype has only a few counts. The chain joins TRBV27 to TRBJ2-2; possibly TRBD2 for D (5 bases). Germline CDR1 is MNHEY and CDR2 is SMNVEV (reference sequence). V lost 6 bases and J lost 1, with 15 bases in between. CDR3 length: 16 amino acids. CDR3 residues: CASSPNGGLNTGELFF. CDR3 in DNA: TGTGCCAGCAGCCCCAACGGAGGTTTGAACACCGGGGAGCTGTTTTTT.

The table lists this clonotype with a few counts. The rearrangement joins TRBV6-5 to TRBJ1-2; 8 bases fit TRBD1. The V gene end was trimmed by 4 bases and the J gene end by 6 bases; junction bases not matched to a gene: 10. The CDR3 is made up of 15 amino acids. CDR1 MNHEY and CDR2 SVGAGI come from the germline V gene. CDR3 residues: CASSSGGQGAHGYTF. The CDR3 region has the DNA TGTGCCAGCAGTTCGGGGGGGCAGGGGGCGCATGGCTACACCTTC.